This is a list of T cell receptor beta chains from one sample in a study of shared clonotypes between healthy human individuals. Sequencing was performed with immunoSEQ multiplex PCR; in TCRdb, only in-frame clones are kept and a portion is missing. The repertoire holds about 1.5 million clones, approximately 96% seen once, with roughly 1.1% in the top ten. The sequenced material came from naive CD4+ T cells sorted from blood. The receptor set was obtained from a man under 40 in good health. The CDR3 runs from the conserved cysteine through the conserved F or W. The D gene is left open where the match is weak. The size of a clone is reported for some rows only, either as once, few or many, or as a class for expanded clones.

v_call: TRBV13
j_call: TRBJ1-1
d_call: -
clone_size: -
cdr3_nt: TGTGCCAGCAGCTTGAAACGACGGGACACTGAAGCTTTCTTT
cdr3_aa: CASSLKRRDTEAFF

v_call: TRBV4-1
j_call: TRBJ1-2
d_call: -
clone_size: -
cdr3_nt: TGCGCCAGCAGCCACTTAGGATCAGGGGCCTATGGCTACACCTTC
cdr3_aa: CASSHLGSGAYGYTF

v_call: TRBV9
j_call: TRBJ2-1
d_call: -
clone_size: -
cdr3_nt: TGTGCCAGCAGCGTAGGGTGGGTTGCGGCGGACAATGAGCAGTTCTTC
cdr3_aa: CASSVGWVAADNEQFF

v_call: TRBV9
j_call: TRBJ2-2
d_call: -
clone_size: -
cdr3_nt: TGTGCCAGCAGCGTAGGCGCGGGAACCGGGGAGCTGTTTTTT
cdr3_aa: CASSVGAGTGELFF

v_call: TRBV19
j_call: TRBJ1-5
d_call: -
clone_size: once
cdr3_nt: TGTGCCAGTAGTCACTGGGGGCAGGGTAATCAGCCCCAGCATTTT
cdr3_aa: CASSHWGQGNQPQHF

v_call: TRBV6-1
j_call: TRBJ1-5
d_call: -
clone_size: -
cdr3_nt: TGTGCCAGCAGGTGGGGGAACAATCAGCCCCAGCATTTT
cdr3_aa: CASRWGNNQPQHF

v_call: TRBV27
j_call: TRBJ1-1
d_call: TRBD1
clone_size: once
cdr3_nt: TGTGCCAGCAGTTTGAACAGGGGGAACACTGAAGCTTTCTTT
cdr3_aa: CASSLNRGNTEAFF

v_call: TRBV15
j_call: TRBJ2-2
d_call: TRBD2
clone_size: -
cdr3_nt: TGTGCCACCAGCAGATCCACTAGCGGGAGGGCCGTAAGCGCCGGGGAGCTGTTTTTT
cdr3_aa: CATSRSTSGRAVSAGELFF

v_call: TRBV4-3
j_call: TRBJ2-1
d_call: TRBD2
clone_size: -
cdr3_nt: TGCGCCAGCAGCCAGGGACTAGCGGGGAACAATGAGCAGTTCTTC
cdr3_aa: CASSQGLAGNNEQFF

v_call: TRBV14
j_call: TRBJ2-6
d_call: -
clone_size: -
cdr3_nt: TGTGCCAGCAGCCAAGTTTTCCCTGGGGCCAACGTCCTGACTTTC
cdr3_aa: CASSQVFPGANVLTF

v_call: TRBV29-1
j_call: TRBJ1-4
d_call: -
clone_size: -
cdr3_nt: TGCAGCGTGTTAAAGGCTGAAACGCTGTTTTTT
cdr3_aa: CSVLKAETLFF

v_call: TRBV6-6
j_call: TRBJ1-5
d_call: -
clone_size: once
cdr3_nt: TGTGCCAGCAGTTCGGGGGCAGAAGGTCAGCCCCAGCATTTT
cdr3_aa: CASSSGAEGQPQHF

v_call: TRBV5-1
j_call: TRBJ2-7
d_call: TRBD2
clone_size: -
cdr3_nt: TGCGCCAGCAGCTTGGTCCTGGGGACTAGCGGGAACTACGAGCAGTACTTC
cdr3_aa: CASSLVLGTSGNYEQYF

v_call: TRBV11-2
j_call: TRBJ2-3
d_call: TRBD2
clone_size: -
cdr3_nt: TGTGCCAGCAGCTCCTTAGCGGGAGTCACAGATACGCAGTATTTT
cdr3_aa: CASSSLAGVTDTQYF

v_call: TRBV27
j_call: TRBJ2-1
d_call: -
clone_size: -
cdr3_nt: TGTGCCAGCAGGGGCAGCGACAATGAGCAGTTCTTC
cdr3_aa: CASRGSDNEQFF

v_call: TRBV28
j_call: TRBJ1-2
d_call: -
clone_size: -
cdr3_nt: TGTGCCAGCAGTTTGCCCAACTGGGGGAATGGCTACACCTTC
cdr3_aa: CASSLPNWGNGYTF

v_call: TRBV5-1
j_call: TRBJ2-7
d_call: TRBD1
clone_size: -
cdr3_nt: TGCGCCAGCAGCCAGGACAGGAGATCCTACGAGCAGTACTTC
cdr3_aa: CASSQDRRSYEQYF

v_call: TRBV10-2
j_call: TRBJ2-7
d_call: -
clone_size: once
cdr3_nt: TGCGCCAGCACAGTACTAGGGGCCTACGAGCAGTACTTC
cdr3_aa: CASTVLGAYEQYF

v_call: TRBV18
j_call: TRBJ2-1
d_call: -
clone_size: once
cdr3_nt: TGTGCCAGCTCATCGACTAACAATGAGCAGTTCTTC
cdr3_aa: CASSSTNNEQFF

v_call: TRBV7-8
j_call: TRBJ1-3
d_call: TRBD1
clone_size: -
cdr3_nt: TGTGCCAGCAGCCCAAGGACAGGGCCTGGAAACACCATATATTTT
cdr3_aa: CASSPRTGPGNTIYF